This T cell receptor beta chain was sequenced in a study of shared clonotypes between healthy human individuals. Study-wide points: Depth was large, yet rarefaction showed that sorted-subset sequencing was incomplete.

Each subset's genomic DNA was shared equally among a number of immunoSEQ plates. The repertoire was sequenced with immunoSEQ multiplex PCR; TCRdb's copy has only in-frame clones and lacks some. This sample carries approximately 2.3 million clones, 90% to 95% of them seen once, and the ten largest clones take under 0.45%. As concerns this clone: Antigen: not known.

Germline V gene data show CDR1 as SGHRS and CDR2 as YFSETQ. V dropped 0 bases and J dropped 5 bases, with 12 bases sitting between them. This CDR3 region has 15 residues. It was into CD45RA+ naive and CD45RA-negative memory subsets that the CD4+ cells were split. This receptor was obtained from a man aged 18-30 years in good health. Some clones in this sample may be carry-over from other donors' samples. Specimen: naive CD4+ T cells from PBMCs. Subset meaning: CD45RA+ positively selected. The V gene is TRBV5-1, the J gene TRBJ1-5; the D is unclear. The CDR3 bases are TGCGCCAGCAGCTTGGGTCCACTCGGGGATCAGCCCCAGCATTTT. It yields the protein CASSLGPLGDQPQHF.